This section outlines one T cell receptor (beta chain) sequence together with its context. Its antigen remains unidentified. The run of the v3.0 immunoSEQ assay was at survey level. About 35,000-55,000 T-cell genomes per sample were the sequencing target. Some clones are missing from TCRdb's copy, which holds only in-frame ones; the method was immunoSEQ multiplex PCR. The data show under 10,000 clones, approximately 78% seen once. This entry belongs to a study of long-term antiretroviral therapy in people with HIV. General study points: Regardless of time point, clones expanded before ART dominated the repertoire.

Every specimen held between roughly 0.85-11 million cryopreserved PBMC. These were thawed and washed before DNA extraction. Germline assignment: CDR1 SEHNR and CDR2 FQNEAQ (reference sequence). This CDR3 contains 14 residues. The germline V and J ends were trimmed by 5 bases and 3 bases, with 14 bases remaining between them. The input for sequencing was unsorted PBMCs, taken 0.7 years after starting antiretroviral therapy. The chain carries TRBV7-9 and TRBJ2-7, with D maybe TRBD2 (6 bases). The clonotype was recovered from a man aged 35 to 55 with HIV. CDR3 loop: CASSPAGSSYEQYF. The DNA for the CDR3 is TGTGCCAGCAGCCCGGCGGGGTCGAGCTACGAGCAGTACTTC.